Each of the 19 T cell receptor beta chains below was sequenced from the same sample in a study of blood T cell repertoires in COVID-19. TCRdb's table, derived via immunoSEQ multiplex PCR, lists solely in-frame clones and lacks some. Altogether 330,000 or so clones are present, about 90% being singletons, with the ten largest covering more than 1.5%. Sequencing was performed on PBMCs or T cells enriched from blood (not recorded which). These receptors came from a man between 35 and 55 years old in a cohort exposed to, infected with or recovered from COVID-19 (not recorded which).

The chain uses TRBV27 and TRBJ2-2, with D perhaps matching TRBD1 (5 bases). From germline, CDR1 is MNHEY and CDR2 SMNVEV (reference sequence). V gave up 3 bases and J gave up 0 bases, with 11 bases separating them. The CDR3 spans 16 residues. The CDR3: CASSFFQGTNTGELFF. CDR3 coding DNA: TGTGCCAGCAGTTTTTTTCAGGGAACGAACACCGGGGAGCTGTTTTTT.

V usage is TRBV27 and J usage is TRBJ1-4; 8 bases align to TRBD1. This CDR3 has 15 residues. The germline V gene has CDR1 MNHEY and CDR2 SMNVEV (reference sequence). J lost 8 bases, V lost 1 base, and 6 bases had no gene match. The CDR3 sequence: CASSLLGQGHEKLFF. In nucleotides, the CDR3 is TGTGCCAGCAGTTTATTAGGACAGGGACACGAAAAACTGTTTTTT.

The rearrangement links TRBV5-4 to TRBJ2-7; TRBD2 aligns across 15 bases. The CDR3 totals 16 residues. With V trimmed by 2 bases and J by 3 bases, 3 bases remained unmatched. The V gene's germline CDR1 is SGHNT and CDR2 YYREEE (reference sequence). The chain's CDR3 is CASSLPGLAGGYEQYF. In DNA form, the CDR3 reads TGTGCCAGCAGCTTACCGGGACTAGCGGGAGGCTACGAGCAGTACTTC.

The chain carries TRBV11-2 and TRBJ1-2, with 7 positions matching TRBD1. After removal of 5 bases from V and 8 bases from J, the junction contained 5 bases not matched to a gene. Germline V lookup: CDR1 SGHAT, CDR2 FQNNGV. The CDR3 is made up of 12 amino acids. Here the CDR3 DNA reads TGTGCCAGCAGCCTGACAGGGTTGGGCTACACCTTC. As protein: CASSLTGLGYTF.

J is TRBJ1-2 and V is TRBV3-1 (or the pseudogene TRBV3-2); 7 bases match TRBD1. The V segment lost 0 bases and the J segment 4 bases; nucleotides outside the gene matches: 5. The CDR3 consists of 15 residues. Germline assignment: CDR1 LGHDT and CDR2 YNNKEL (reference sequence). CDR3 nucleotide sequence: TGTGCCAGCAGCCAAGATGATAGGACAGGCTATGGCTACACCTTC. It yields the protein CASSQDDRTGYGYTF.

The chain combines TRBV18 with TRBJ1-2; perhaps TRBD1 as D (6 bases). Trimming took off 3 bases at V and 1 base at J, with 9 bases between the two ends. The CDR3 has 14 residues. Germline V gene data show CDR1 as KGHSH and CDR2 as LQKENI. The CDR3: CASSPTGDNYGYTF. The CDR3 nucleotides are TGTGCCAGCTCACCGACAGGTGATAACTATGGCTACACCTTC. Together with reference TRBV18 and TRBJ1-2, the CDR3 gives the full variable domain: NAGVMQNPRHLVRRRGQEARLRCSPMKGHSHVYWYRQLPEEGLKFMVYLQKENIIDESGMPKERFSAEFPKEGPSILRIQQVVRGDSAAYFCASSPTGDNYGYTFGSGTRLTVV.

The chain employs TRBV3-1 (or the pseudogene TRBV3-2) and TRBJ2-1; D gene unclear. The V end was cut by 5 bases, the J end by 10 bases, with 9 bases between. This CDR3 has 11 amino acids. Germline CDR1 LGHDT, CDR2 YNNKEL (reference sequence). CDR3 nucleotides: TGTGCCAGCAGCTTTACCGAGGAGCAGTTCTTC. This translates into CASSFTEEQFF.

This clone was counted a single time. V and J are TRBV9 and TRBJ1-2; D ambiguous. The CDR3 loop spans 16 amino acids. CDR1 and CDR2 (germline): SGDLS, YYNGEE. Trimming cost V 0 bases and J 3 bases, with 15 bases left between them. Here the CDR3 DNA reads TGTGCCAGCAGCGTAGCTTTGGGAGGCAGCGACTATGGCTACACCTTC. Translated: CASSVALGGSDYGYTF.

The chain carries TRBV5-1 and TRBJ1-6; the match to TRBD1 covers 8 bases. V gave up 0 bases and J gave up 7 bases; unmatched junction bases: 6. There are 16 residues in the CDR3. The germline V gene has CDR1 SGHRS and CDR2 YFSETQ. The DNA of the CDR3 is TGCGCCAGCAGCTTGGTCCAGGGGGCTCGGAATTCACCCCTCCACTTT. Amino acids: CASSLVQGARNSPLHF.

The rearrangement links TRBV28 to TRBJ2-7; 9 bases fit TRBD2. The CDR3 is 16 amino acids. Looked up from germline, CDR1 is MDHEN and CDR2 is SYDVKM. With V trimmed by 2 bases and J by 0 bases, 5 bases remained unmatched. The CDR3 loop reads CASSLPRLADSYEQYF. The CDR3 region has the DNA TGTGCCAGCAGTTTACCACGACTAGCGGACTCCTACGAGCAGTACTTC.

The J gene is TRBJ2-3, the V gene TRBV6-2 or TRBV6-3; weak D call: TRBD1 (6 bases). This CDR3 has 14 residues. CDR1 MNHEY and CDR2 SVGEGT come from the germline V gene. Trimming took off 4 bases at V and 8 bases at J, with 16 bases between the two ends. This CDR3 reads CASSLNRALGTQYF. The CDR3 DNA reads TGTGCCAGCAGTTTGAACAGGGCCCTAGGTACGCAGTATTTT.

The rearrangement uses TRBV4-2 and TRBJ2-1; TRBD2 matches 8 bases. The CDR3 runs to 15 residues. After removal of 1 base from V and 8 bases from J, the junction contained 7 bases not matched to a gene. Germline-derived CDR1 and CDR2 are LGHNA and YNFKEQ. Here the CDR3 DNA reads TGTGCCAGCAGCCAAGGACGGGAGGGCCAGTATGAGCAGTTCTTC. The encoded protein is CASSQGREGQYEQFF.

This rearrangement joins TRBV5-1 to TRBJ1-6; no definite D call. Germline CDR1 is SGHRS and CDR2 is YFSETQ. The length of the CDR3 is 15 residues. With 5 bases removed from V and 8 bases from J, the gap between germline ends came to 17 bases. This CDR3 is CASSLSGRYDSPLHF. The CDR3 nucleotides read TGCGCCAGCAGTCTCTCGGGAAGGTACGATTCACCCCTCCACTTT.

The chain employs TRBV28 and TRBJ2-7; TRBD2 agrees at 11 bases. The length of the CDR3 is 14 residues. V lost 7 bases to trimming and J lost 1 base; unmatched junction nucleotides: 3. The germline CDR1 and CDR2 sequences are MDHEN and SYDVKM. In DNA form, the CDR3 reads TGTGCCAGCATCGGGACTAGCGGTTCCTACGAGCAGTACTTC. This codes for CASIGTSGSYEQYF.

This chain joins TRBV18 and TRBJ1-4, with D tentatively TRBD1 (6 bases). Germline CDR1 reads KGHSH; CDR2 reads LQKENI. The V and J ends lost 6 bases and 0 bases respectively, with 11 bases between them. This CDR3 has 15 amino acids. In nucleotides, the CDR3 is TGTGCCAGCTCCCCGGGACAAACAACTAATGAAAAACTGTTTTTT. This gives the protein CASSPGQTTNEKLFF.

The count of this clone is one. The rearrangement links TRBV30 to TRBJ2-2, with 10 positions matching TRBD2. Germline V gene sequence: CDR1 GTSNPN, CDR2 SVGIG (reference sequence). Trimming at V came to 3 bases and at J to 4 bases, leaving 14 bases not matched to a gene. This CDR3 has 18 residues. The CDR3 bases are TGTGCCTGGAGAACTCTAGCGGGAGTTTCCGCCGGCACCGGGGAGCTGTTTTTT. Translating gives CAWRTLAGVSAGTGELFF. Supplemented by reference TRBV30 and TRBJ2-2, the full variable domain reads SQTIHQWPATLVQPVGSPLSLECTVEGTSNPNLYWYRQAAGRGLQLLFYSVGIGQISSEVPQNLSASRPQDRQFILSSKKLLLSDSGFYLCAWRTLAGVSAGTGELFFGEGSRLTVL.

The chain is built from TRBV5-4 and TRBJ1-2; 7 positions agree with TRBD1. V lost 5 bases and J lost 7; bases outside the gene matches: 5. The CDR3 is 12 amino acids. Per germline, CDR1 SGHNT and CDR2 YYREEE (reference sequence). The CDR3 coding sequence is TGTGCCAGCAGTTCGCAGGGGGGTGGCTACACCTTC. Its protein is CASSSQGGGYTF.

The chain is built from TRBV7-9 and TRBJ1-5; no reliable D call. The CDR3 is made up of 14 amino acids. Trimming cost V 1 base and J 6 bases, with 10 bases left between them. Germline V gene sequence: CDR1 SEHNR, CDR2 FQNEAQ (reference sequence). CDR3: CASSLGGFVQPQHF. Written as DNA, the CDR3 is TGTGCCAGCAGCTTAGGAGGGTTTGTTCAGCCCCAGCATTTT.

The chain is built from TRBV5-1 and TRBJ1-2, with TRBD1 identical over 10 bases. The CDR3 loop spans 15 amino acids. V trimming: 4 bases; J trimming: 8 bases; junction bases outside the gene matches: 11. From germline, CDR1 is SGHRS and CDR2 YFSETQ. The CDR3 DNA follows: TGCGCCAGCAGCCCAGGTGGAGACAGGGGGCGAGGCTACACCTTC. Translation: CASSPGGDRGRGYTF.